These T cell receptor beta chains were read from a single sample in a study of blood T cell repertoires in COVID-19. Here immunoSEQ multiplex PCR was the method, and the copy in TCRdb shows in-frame clones only, minus some. The sample holds about 97,000 clones; about 85% are singletons and the top ten take approximately 1.8%. Sequenced material: peripheral blood. The receptor set was obtained from a woman between 65 and 79 years old with active or convalescent COVID-19. Each CDR3 is given with its conserved first and last residue.

V gene	CDR3 protein
TRBV18	CASSPSASRGSEQFF
TRBV7-6	CASSLRGLWREGGNEQFF
TRBV28	CASSKAGGDYEQYF
TRBV2	CASSEDGLAEETQYF
TRBV6-2/TRBV6-3	CASSADRLAKNIQYF
TRBV7-2	CASSPDSGGYEQYF
TRBV28	CASRSGTGDPRTDTQYF
TRBV11-2	CASRDRWFTGELFF
TRBV28	CASSLGASGGYEQYF
TRBV28	CASSVPRRGTGQYF
TRBV12-3/TRBV12-4	CASSAQGGETQYF
TRBV10-1	CATPAPDRGATEAFF
TRBV5-6	CASSLGGGTNQPQHF
TRBV12-5	CASGLVLRGLAGGYPYNEQFF
TRBV5-1	CASSFSGTSGLQQFF
TRBV18	CASSPIQGWTDTQYF
TRBV6-5	CVAGGSNEQFF
TRBV6-5	CASSLTHRGPQPQHF
TRBV19	CASSTIAGGLSSYNEQFF
TRBV5-4	CASSLEAGVSYNEQFF
TRBV9	CASSLALGDNEQFF
TRBV7-9	CASSFRGNNEQFF
TRBV7-2	CASPGLASTDTQYF
TRBV7-2	CASSLEGSDTQYF
TRBV2	CASSGQGAYEQYF
TRBV5-8	CASTVITGDSGANVLTF
TRBV7-2	CASSFLDTHYEQYF
TRBV5-4	CASSLQGGAKTQYF
TRBV11-2	CASSFEGIGHNEQFF
TRBV5-1	CASSLSSGGPYNEQFF
TRBV28	CASSPRGTEAFF
TRBV13	CASSSETSGGSTDTQYF
TRBV10-3	CATSWKGGRDQPQHF
TRBV7-9	CASSLAGADWGYTF
TRBV20-1	CSASIRGEDEKLFF
TRBV24-1	CATSDTSGVPDTQYF
TRBV11-1	CASSPWTGEYQETQYF
TRBV6-2/TRBV6-3	CASSYLGGSHEQFF
TRBV7-2	CASSLVPGQGFGTQYF
TRBV4-2	CASSQGGQNTEAFF
TRBV4-3	CASSVFANTGELFF
TRBV10-3	CAISDYPSDEQFF
TRBV6-4	CASRRLAGGEGTQYF
TRBV28	CASSEAQGASEQFF
TRBV7-7	CASSSGRGDTQYF
TRBV28	CASSRRQTNTGELFF
TRBV9	CASSVAINSPLHF
TRBV7-2	CASSLVTGGRETQYF
TRBV27	CASRPGTGGNQPQHF
TRBV20-1	CSARGAGEAFF
TRBV6-5	CASSAYPMNTEAFF
TRBV11-2	CASSSLEVVETQYF
TRBV7-8	CASSLAGWEAFF
TRBV4-3	CASSQDRGYYGYTF
TRBV7-2	CASSWSGRIDTQYF
TRBV7-2	CASSPTSGGNEQFF
TRBV5-1	CASSLAGYGYTF
TRBV19	CASSTRDRTTDTQYF
TRBV6-5	CASSYAYGGKNIQYF